The rows below give T cell receptor beta chains drawn from one sample of a study of siplizumab effects on memory and regulatory T cells. Profiling relied on immunoSEQ multiplex PCR, and the TCRdb table lists in-frame clones only, not all of them. The sample contains some 100,000 clones, around 95% of which appear only once. Sequencing was carried out using Tregs sorted from blood. The receptors derive from a human donor in good health. The CDR3 runs from the conserved cysteine through the conserved F or W.

>TRBV10-1
CASSESGGREQFF
>TRBV11-2
CASSSVYGYTF
>TRBV5-1
CASRGGPGAEAFF
>TRBV15
CATSSPRAGGYQETQYF
>TRBV15
CATLGGNQETQYF
>TRBV27
CASSLRAERLYNEQFF
>TRBV5-1
CASREANEQFF
>TRBV13
CASSSGSSYNEQFF
>TRBV28
CASSLVGRARSYGYTF
>TRBV28
CASSLLLISGNTIYF
>TRBV7-9
CASSLIPKGKQYF
>TRBV2
CASSFSGLQETQYF